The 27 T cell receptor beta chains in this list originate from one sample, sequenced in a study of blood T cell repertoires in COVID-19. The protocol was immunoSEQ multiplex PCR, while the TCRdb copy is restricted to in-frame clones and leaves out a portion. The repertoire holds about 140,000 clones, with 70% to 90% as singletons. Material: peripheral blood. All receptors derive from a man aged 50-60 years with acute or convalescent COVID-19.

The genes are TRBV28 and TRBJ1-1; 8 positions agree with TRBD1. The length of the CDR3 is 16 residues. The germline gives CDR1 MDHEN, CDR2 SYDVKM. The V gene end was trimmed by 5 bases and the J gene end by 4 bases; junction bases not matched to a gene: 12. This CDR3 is CASSPPPTGVGTEAFF. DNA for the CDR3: TGTGCCAGCAGTCCGCCCCCGACAGGGGTGGGCACTGAAGCTTTCTTT.

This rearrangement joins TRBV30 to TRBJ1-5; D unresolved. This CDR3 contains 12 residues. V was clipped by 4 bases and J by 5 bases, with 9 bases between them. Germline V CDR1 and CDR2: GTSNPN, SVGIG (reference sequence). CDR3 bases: TGTGCCTGGACAGACGGGTATCAGCCCCAGCATTTT. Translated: CAWTDGYQPQHF.

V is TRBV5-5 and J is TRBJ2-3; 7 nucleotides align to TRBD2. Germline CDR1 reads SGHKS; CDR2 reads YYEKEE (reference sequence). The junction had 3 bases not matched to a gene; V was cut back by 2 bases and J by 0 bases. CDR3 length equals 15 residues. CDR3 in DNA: TGTGCCAGCAGCTTTGGAGCGGGAAGCACAGATACGCAGTATTTT. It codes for CASSFGAGSTDTQYF. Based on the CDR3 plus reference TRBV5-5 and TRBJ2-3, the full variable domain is DAGVTQSPTHLIKTRGQQVTLRCSPISGHKSVSWYQQVLGQGPQFIFQYYEKEERGRGNFPDRFSARQFPNYSSELNVNALLLGDSALYLCASSFGAGSTDTQYFGPGTRLTVL.

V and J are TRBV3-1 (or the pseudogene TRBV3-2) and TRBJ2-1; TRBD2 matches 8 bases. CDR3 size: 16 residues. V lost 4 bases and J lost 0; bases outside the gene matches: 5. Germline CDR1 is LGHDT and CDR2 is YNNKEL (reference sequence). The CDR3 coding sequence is TGTGCCAGCAGCCCTAGCGGGTTACACTCCTACAATGAGCAGTTCTTC. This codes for CASSPSGLHSYNEQFF.

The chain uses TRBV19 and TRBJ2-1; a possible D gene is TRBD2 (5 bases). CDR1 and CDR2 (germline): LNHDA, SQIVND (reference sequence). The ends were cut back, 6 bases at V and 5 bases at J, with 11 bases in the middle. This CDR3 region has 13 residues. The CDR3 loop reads CASSLTKNNEQFF. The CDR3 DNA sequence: TGTGCCAGTAGCTTGACTAAAAACAATGAGCAGTTCTTC. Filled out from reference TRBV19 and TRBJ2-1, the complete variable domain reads DGGITQSPKYLFRKEGQNVTLSCEQNLNHDAMYWYRQDPGQGLRLIYYSQIVNDFQKGDIAEGYSVSREKKESFPLTVTSAQKNPTAFYLCASSLTKNNEQFFGPGTRLTVL.

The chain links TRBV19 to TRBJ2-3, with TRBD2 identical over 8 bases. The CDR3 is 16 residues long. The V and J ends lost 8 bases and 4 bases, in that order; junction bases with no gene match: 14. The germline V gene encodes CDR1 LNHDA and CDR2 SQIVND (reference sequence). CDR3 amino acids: CASSNEGGRWADTQYF. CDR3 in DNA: TGTGCCAGTTCCAATGAGGGCGGGAGGTGGGCAGATACGCAGTATTTT. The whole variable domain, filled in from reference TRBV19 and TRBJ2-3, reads DGGITQSPKYLFRKEGQNVTLSCEQNLNHDAMYWYRQDPGQGLRLIYYSQIVNDFQKGDIAEGYSVSREKKESFPLTVTSAQKNPTAFYLCASSNEGGRWADTQYFGPGTRLTVL.

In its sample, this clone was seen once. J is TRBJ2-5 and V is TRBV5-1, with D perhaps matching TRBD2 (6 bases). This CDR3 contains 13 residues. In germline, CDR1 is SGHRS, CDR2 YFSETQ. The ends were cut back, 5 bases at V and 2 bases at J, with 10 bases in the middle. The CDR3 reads CASRGTFQETQYF. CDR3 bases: TGCGCCAGCAGAGGGACTTTTCAAGAGACCCAGTACTTC. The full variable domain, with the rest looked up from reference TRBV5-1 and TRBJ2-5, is KAGVTQTPRYLIKTRGQQVTLSCSPISGHRSVSWYQQTPGQGLQFLFEYFSETQRNKGNFPGRFSGRQFSNSRSEMNVSTLELGDSALYLCASRGTFQETQYFGPGTRLLVL.

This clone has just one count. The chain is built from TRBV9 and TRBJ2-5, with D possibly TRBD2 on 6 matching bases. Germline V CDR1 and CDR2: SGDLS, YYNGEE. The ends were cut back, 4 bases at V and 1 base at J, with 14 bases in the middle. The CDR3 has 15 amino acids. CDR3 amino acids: CASSLSGLAQETQYF. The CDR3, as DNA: TGTGCCAGCAGCCTCAGCGGGCTCGCCCAAGAGACCCAGTACTTC.

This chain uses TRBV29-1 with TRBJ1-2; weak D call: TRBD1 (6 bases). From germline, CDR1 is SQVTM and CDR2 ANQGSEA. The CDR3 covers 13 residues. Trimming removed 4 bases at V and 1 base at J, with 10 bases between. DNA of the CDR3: TGCAGCGTTGCAGGGGCTCTTAACTATGGCTACACCTTC. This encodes CSVAGALNYGYTF.

CDR3 residues: CASSYYTGQTQPQHF. Here the CDR3 DNA reads TGTGCCAGCAGCTACTACACTGGACAGACTCAGCCCCAGCATTTT. This chain connects TRBV5-5 to TRBJ1-5, with D possibly being TRBD1 (6 bases). CDR3 length: 15 amino acids. CDR1 is SGHKS and CDR2 is YYEKEE in the germline V gene (reference sequence). Trimming cost V 3 bases and J 6 bases, with 16 bases left between them.

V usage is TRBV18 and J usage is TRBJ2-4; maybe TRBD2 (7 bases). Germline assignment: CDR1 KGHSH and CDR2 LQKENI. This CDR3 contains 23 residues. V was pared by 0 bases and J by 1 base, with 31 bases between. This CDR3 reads CASSPPLPPGGRWSQGAKNIQYF. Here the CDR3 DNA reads TGTGCCAGCTCACCACCGCTCCCTCCGGGCGGGAGATGGTCCCAGGGGGCCAAAAACATTCAGTACTTC.

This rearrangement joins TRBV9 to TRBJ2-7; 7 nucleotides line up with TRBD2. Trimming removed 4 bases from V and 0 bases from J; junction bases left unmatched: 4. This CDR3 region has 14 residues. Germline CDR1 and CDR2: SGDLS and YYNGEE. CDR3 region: CASSPAGVSYEQYF. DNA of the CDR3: TGTGCCAGCAGCCCCGCGGGGGTCTCCTACGAGCAGTACTTC.

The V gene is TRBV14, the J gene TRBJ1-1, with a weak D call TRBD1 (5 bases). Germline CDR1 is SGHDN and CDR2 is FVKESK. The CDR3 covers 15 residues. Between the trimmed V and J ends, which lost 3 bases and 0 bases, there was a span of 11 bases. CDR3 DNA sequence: TGTGCCAGCAGCCACACAGGAACACTGAACACTGAAGCTTTCTTT. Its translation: CASSHTGTLNTEAFF.

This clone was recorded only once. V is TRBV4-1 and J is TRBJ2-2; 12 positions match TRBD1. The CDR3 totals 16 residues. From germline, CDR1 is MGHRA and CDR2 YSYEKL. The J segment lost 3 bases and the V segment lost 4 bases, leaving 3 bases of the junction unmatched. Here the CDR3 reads CASSRDRGRDTGELFF. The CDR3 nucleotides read TGCGCCAGCAGCCGGGACAGGGGGCGAGACACCGGGGAGCTGTTTTTT.

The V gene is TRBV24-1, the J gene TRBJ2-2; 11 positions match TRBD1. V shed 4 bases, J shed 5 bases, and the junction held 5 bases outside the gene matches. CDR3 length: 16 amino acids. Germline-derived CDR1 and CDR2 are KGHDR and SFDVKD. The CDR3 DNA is TGTGCCACCAGTGACCGTGGACAGGGGGCGACCGGGGAGCTGTTTTTT. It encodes CATSDRGQGATGELFF.

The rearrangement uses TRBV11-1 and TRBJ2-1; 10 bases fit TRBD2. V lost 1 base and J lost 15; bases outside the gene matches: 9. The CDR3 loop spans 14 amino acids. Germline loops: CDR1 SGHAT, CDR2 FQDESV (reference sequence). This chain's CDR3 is CASSLGLAGETPFF. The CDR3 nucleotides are TGTGCCAGCAGCTTAGGCCTAGCGGGAGAGACCCCGTTCTTC.

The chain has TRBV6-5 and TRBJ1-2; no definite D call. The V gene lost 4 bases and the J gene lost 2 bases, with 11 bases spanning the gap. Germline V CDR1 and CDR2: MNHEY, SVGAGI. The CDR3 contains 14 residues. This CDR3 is CASSWDSGNYGYTF. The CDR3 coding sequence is TGTGCCAGCAGTTGGGATTCGGGGAACTATGGCTACACCTTC.

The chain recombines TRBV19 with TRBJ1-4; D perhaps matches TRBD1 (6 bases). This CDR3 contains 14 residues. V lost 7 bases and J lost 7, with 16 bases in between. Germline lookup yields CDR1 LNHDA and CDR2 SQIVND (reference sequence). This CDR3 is CASMIGQKSEKLFF. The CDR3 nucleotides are TGTGCCAGTATGATCGGACAGAAGAGTGAAAAACTGTTTTTT.

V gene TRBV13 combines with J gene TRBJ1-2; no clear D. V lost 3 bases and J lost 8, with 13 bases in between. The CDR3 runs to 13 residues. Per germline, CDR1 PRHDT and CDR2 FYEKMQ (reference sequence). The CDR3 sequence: CASSFTGSGGYTF. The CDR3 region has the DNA TGTGCCAGCAGCTTCACCGGAAGCGGCGGCTACACCTTC.

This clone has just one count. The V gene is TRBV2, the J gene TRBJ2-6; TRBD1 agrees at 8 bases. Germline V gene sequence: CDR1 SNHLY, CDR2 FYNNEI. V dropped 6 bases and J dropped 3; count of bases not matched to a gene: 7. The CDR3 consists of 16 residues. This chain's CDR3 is CASRGTGSFGANVLTF. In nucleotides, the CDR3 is TGTGCCAGCAGGGGGACAGGTTCCTTTGGGGCCAACGTCCTGACTTTC.

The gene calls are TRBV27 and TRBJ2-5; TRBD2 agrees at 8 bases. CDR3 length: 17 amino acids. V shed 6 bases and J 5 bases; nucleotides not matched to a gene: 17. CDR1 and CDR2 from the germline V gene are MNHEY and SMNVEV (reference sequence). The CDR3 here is CASSLGRAILNSETQYF. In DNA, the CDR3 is TGTGCCAGCAGCCTCGGGAGGGCCATTCTTAATTCGGAGACCCAGTACTTC.

The CDR3 coding sequence is TGTGCCAGCAGCTTTATCGCAGCGGACTATGGCTACACCTTC. Its protein is CASSFIAADYGYTF. This chain uses TRBV7-9 with TRBJ1-2; D is undetermined. The V gene lost 3 bases and the J gene lost 3 bases, with 11 bases spanning the gap. The CDR3 is made up of 14 amino acids. The germline gives CDR1 SEHNR, CDR2 FQNEAQ (reference sequence).

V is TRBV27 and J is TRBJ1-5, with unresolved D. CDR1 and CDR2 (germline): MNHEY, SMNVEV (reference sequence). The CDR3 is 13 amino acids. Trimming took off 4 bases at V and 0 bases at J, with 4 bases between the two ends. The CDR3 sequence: CASSSYSNQPQHF. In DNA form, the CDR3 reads TGTGCCAGCAGTTCTTATAGCAATCAGCCCCAGCATTTT.

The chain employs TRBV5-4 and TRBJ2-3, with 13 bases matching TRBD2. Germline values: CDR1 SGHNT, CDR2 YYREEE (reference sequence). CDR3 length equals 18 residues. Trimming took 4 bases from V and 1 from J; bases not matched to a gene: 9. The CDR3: CASSTGLAGERGTDTQYF. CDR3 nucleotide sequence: TGTGCCAGCAGCACTGGACTAGCGGGGGAGAGGGGCACAGATACGCAGTATTTT.

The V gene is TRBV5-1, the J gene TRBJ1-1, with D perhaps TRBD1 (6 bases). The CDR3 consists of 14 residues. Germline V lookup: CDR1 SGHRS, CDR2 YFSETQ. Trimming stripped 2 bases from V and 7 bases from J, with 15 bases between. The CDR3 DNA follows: TGCGCCAGCAGCTTTAGGGGGATCGGACTTGAAGCTTTCTTT. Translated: CASSFRGIGLEAFF.

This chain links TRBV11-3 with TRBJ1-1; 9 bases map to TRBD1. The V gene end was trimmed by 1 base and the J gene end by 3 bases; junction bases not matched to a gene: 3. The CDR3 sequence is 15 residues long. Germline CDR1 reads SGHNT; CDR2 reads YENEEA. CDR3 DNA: TGTGCCAGCAGCTTAGGGACAGGGGCCGACACTGAAGCTTTCTTT. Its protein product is CASSLGTGADTEAFF. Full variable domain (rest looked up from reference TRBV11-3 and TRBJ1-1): EAGVVQSPRYKIIEKKQPVAFWCNPISGHNTLYWYLQNLGQGPELLIRYENEEAVDDSQLPKDRFSAERLKGVDSTLKIQPAELGDSAVYLCASSLGTGADTEAFFGQGTRLTVV.

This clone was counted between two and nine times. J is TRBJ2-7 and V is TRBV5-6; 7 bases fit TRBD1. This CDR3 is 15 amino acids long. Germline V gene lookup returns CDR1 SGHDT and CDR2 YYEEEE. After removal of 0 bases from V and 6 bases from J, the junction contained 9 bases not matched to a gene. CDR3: CASSLGDRELSEQYF. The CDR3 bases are TGTGCCAGCAGCTTGGGCGACAGGGAGCTGAGCGAGCAGTACTTC.